A single T cell receptor beta chain is shown here with its context. The antigen is unknown. The germline gives CDR1 MDHEN, CDR2 SYDVKM. CDR3 length equals 12 residues. V lost 6 bases, J lost 4 bases, and 9 bases lay in between. The PCR contained 60 Vbeta and 13 Jbeta primers. Sequenced by immunoSEQ multiplex PCR; TCRdb stores in-frame clones only, minus some. The sample consists of just under 95,000 clones, roughly 86% of them appearing once. These data are taken from a study of cytomegalovirus exposure and HLA in healthy donors. Overall study: Ancestry clustering placed 81% of approximately 420 genotyped donors in the Caucasian-associated cluster.

Study results and limitations: A later examination showed that TCR association rates differed by HLA locus, with DRB1 most and HLA-C fewest.

V usage is TRBV28 and J usage is TRBJ1-2; tentatively, D is TRBD1 (5 bases). The material sequenced was PBMCs. The receptor was derived from a human donor in good health. CDR3 region: CASRGQLYGYTF. CDR3 sequence (DNA): TGTGCCAGCAGAGGACAACTCTATGGCTACACCTTC.